Following are 8 T cell receptor beta chains from one sample sequenced in a study of OX40 agonist ivuxolimab in advanced cancers. Libraries were made using the immunoSEQ multiplex PCR assay. Here the immuneACCESS table is served through TCRdb, limited to in-frame sequences with V and J called. Missing clones are a known gap in these copies; in checked studies unresolved V genes cover under half, and the rest lacks a known reason. The sample table holds about 35,000 clones, of which 80% to 95% were seen once. The ten biggest clones cover around 4% of the sample. The sample in question was CD4+ or CD8+ T cells sorted from blood, obtained in a trial of the OX40 agonist ivuxolimab. These receptors originate from an adult with an advanced solid tumor such as melanoma, head and neck, liver or kidney cancer.

The chain couples TRBV30 to TRBJ2-3; a weak D match, TRBD1 (6 bases). This CDR3 is built from 15 residues. Germline V gives CDR1 GTSNPN, CDR2 SVGIG (reference sequence). Trimming removed 5 bases from V and 0 bases from J, with 15 bases in between. The CDR3 DNA is TGTGCCTGGGAAAGAAAGGGGGAGAGCACAGATACGCAGTATTTT. It is translated as CAWERKGESTDTQYF.

The chain combines TRBV10-1 with TRBJ2-3; maybe TRBD1 (6 bases). CDR1 is WNHNN and CDR2 is SYGVQD in the germline V gene (reference sequence). Trimming left V 5 bases short and J 6 bases short, with 9 bases between. The CDR3 loop spans 12 amino acids. The CDR3 coding sequence is TGCGCCAGCAGTCGGGACACCGATACGCAGTATTTT. Amino acids: CASSRDTDTQYF.

The chain carries TRBV7-9 and TRBJ2-1; 14 bases match TRBD2. This CDR3 comprises 16 residues. Trimming removed 5 bases from V and 6 bases from J; junction bases left unmatched: 6. CDR1 and CDR2 from the germline V gene are SEHNR and FQNEAQ (reference sequence). The chain's CDR3 is CASSRPGLAGVNEQFF. The DNA for the CDR3 is TGTGCCAGCAGCCGGCCGGGACTAGCGGGAGTCAATGAGCAGTTCTTC.

The gene calls are TRBV28 and TRBJ1-2, with 9 bases lining up with TRBD1. The CDR3 has 14 amino acids. With 7 bases clipped from V and 2 bases from J, the junction kept 5 bases outside the gene matches. Germline values: CDR1 MDHEN, CDR2 SYDVKM. The CDR3 here is CASNIGQGNYGYTF. The CDR3 DNA reads TGTGCCAGCAACATCGGACAGGGGAACTATGGCTACACCTTC.

This clone was picked up one time. This chain links TRBV6-1 with TRBJ1-1, with D possibly matching TRBD1 (5 bases). Trimming removed 1 base from V and 1 base from J, with 7 bases in between. This CDR3 comprises 14 residues. The germline gives CDR1 MNHNS, CDR2 SASEGT. DNA of the CDR3: TGTGCCAGCAGTGAAGTGCAGGGGAACACTGAAGCTTTCTTT. The encoded protein is CASSEVQGNTEAFF.

This chain links TRBV11-2 with TRBJ1-6; TRBD1 is a possible D gene (5 bases). Germline CDR1 and CDR2: SGHAT and FQNNGV. The V gene lost 3 bases and the J gene lost 8 bases, with 8 bases spanning the gap. The CDR3 has 13 amino acids. CDR3 DNA: TGTGCCAGCAGCTTGGGGGTGGATTCACCCCTCCACTTT. This sequence encodes CASSLGVDSPLHF.

This chain links TRBV2 with TRBJ2-3; D unresolved. Per the germline V gene, CDR1 is SNHLY and CDR2 is FYNNEI. This CDR3 comprises 12 residues. Trimming cost V 6 bases and J 2 bases, with 6 bases left between them. DNA of the CDR3: TGTGCCAGCAGACCTTACACAGATACGCAGTATTTT. It is translated as CASRPYTDTQYF.

The chain employs TRBV18 and TRBJ1-1; no clear D. This CDR3 is 13 amino acids long. Germline assignment: CDR1 KGHSH and CDR2 LQKENI. Trimming left V 3 bases short and J 1 base short, with 6 bases between. The CDR3 region is CASSPVQNTEAFF. CDR3 sequence (DNA): TGTGCCAGCTCACCCGTACAGAACACTGAAGCTTTCTTT.